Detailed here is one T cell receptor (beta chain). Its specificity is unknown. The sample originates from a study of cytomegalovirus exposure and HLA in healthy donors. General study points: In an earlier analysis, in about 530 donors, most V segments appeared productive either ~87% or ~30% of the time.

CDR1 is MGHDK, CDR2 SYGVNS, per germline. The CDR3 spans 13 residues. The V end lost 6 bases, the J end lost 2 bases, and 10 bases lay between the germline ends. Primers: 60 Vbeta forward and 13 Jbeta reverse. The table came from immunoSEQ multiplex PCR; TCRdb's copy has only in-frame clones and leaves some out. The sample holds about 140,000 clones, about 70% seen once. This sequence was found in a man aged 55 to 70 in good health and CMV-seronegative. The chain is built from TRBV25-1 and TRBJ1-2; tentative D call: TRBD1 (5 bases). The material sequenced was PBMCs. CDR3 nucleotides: TGTGCCAGCAGGGGGCCAGGAAACTATGGCTACACCTTC. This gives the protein CASRGPGNYGYTF.